The 24 T cell receptor beta chains listed next were all sequenced from one sample in a study of T cells in Graves' hyperthyroidism and ophthalmopathy. The investigators amplified TCR beta CDR3 regions from RNA transcripts. First-round RT-PCR with HTBI primers amplified the TCR CDR3 region. TCRdb used MiXCR to reprocess the multiplex PCR reads, holding one entry per CDR3 protein. The table records nearly 600,000 distinct CDR3 sequences, approximately 15% of them present only once. Sequenced input: blood. These receptors were obtained from a woman in her 30s with Graves' hyperthyroidism that later progressed to Graves' ophthalmopathy.

This clonotype was detected many times. This chain joins TRBV6-5 and TRBJ1-2; possibly TRBD1 for D (5 bases). V lost 2 bases and J 8 bases, leaving 9 bases between the germline ends. Germline assignment: CDR1 MNHEY and CDR2 SVGAGI. The CDR3 sequence is 12 residues long. DNA for the CDR3: TGTGCCAGCAGTTACGGGGCACAGGGCTACACCTTC. Its translation: CASSYGAQGYTF.

This clonotype was seen repeatedly, ten times or more. The chain employs TRBV7-9 and TRBJ2-5; 8 bases fit TRBD2. Germline CDR1 is SEHNR and CDR2 is FQNEAQ (reference sequence). J gave up 0 bases and V 2 bases, and 11 bases lay outside the gene matches. The CDR3 is 18 residues long. CDR3 nucleotide sequence: TGTGCCAGCAGCTTAAAGGCTAGCGGGTTGCGGTACCAAGAGACCCAGTACTTC. Protein product: CASSLKASGLRYQETQYF.

About this clonotype itself: Just one base apart from a much larger clone, this may be a read error. The rearrangement uses TRBV4-2 and TRBJ2-5, with TRBD2 matching 9 bases. Germline CDR1 LGHNA, CDR2 YNFKEQ. This CDR3 has 16 residues. The CDR3 loop is CASSPSVSGSQESQYF. The CDR3 region has the DNA TGTGCCAGCAGCCCGTCGGTTAGCGGGAGCCAAGAGAGCCAGTACTTC.

V gene TRBV5-4 combines with J gene TRBJ1-1; tentative D call: TRBD1 (6 bases). This CDR3 comprises 15 residues. Germline V gives CDR1 SGHNT, CDR2 YYREEE (reference sequence). Trimming cost V 4 bases and J 4 bases, with 17 bases left between them. The CDR3 bases are TGTGCCAGCAGCCGCTCAACAGGGCTAGGCACTGAAGCTTTCTTT. Translating it yields CASSRSTGLGTEAFF.

In this sample, this clonotype turned up many times. The V call is TRBV6-1, the J call TRBJ2-1; 8 nucleotides align to TRBD2. The germline gives CDR1 MNHNS, CDR2 SASEGT. The CDR3 has 13 amino acids. Trimming took 8 bases from V and 8 from J; bases not matched to a gene: 8. CDR3 nucleotide sequence: TGTGCCAGCCGGGGGGGTAGCGGCGATGAGCAGTTCTTC. Amino acid sequence: CASRGGSGDEQFF.

This rearrangement joins TRBV5-1 to TRBJ1-1; no clear D gene. There are 12 residues in the CDR3. Germline-derived CDR1 and CDR2 are SGHRS and YFSETQ. Trimming pared 4 bases from V and 7 bases from J, leaving 11 bases between. The CDR3 region has the DNA TGCGCCAGCAGCAAGGACGAACTTGAAGCTTTCTTT. Translating it yields CASSKDELEAFF.

This clonotype has a handful of counts. The chain recombines TRBV7-2 with TRBJ1-1; maybe TRBD1 (5 bases). Germline V gene data show CDR1 as SGHTA and CDR2 as FQGNSA. V was clipped by 5 bases and J by 5 bases, with 18 bases between them. The CDR3 extends over 15 amino acids. For the CDR3, the DNA is TGTGCCAGCAGCCGGGTCCGGGGGGGGACGACTGAAGCTTTCTTT. Protein sequence: CASSRVRGGTTEAFF.

This clonotype was counted at least ten times. This chain links TRBV6-5 with TRBJ1-4; 7 positions agree with TRBD1. The CDR3 has 14 residues. Germline CDR1 MNHEY, CDR2 SVGAGI. V was pared by 0 bases and J by 5 bases, with 0 bases of the junction left unmatched. CDR3 DNA: TGTGCCAGCAGTTACTCGGGACAGAATGAAAAACTGTTTTTT. It translates to CASSYSGQNEKLFF.

The chain recombines TRBV5-1 with TRBJ2-7; 9 nucleotides match TRBD2. The J segment lost 2 bases and the V segment lost 7 bases, leaving 7 bases of the junction unmatched. Germline V lookup: CDR1 SGHRS, CDR2 YFSETQ. This CDR3 region has 14 residues. The CDR3 is CASGNSGSTYEQYF. CDR3 DNA: TGCGCCAGCGGCAATAGCGGGAGCACCTACGAGCAGTACTTC.

In its sample, this clonotype was seen a few times. J is TRBJ2-7 and V is TRBV20-1; 9 positions match TRBD2. Germline lookup yields CDR1 DFQATT and CDR2 SNEGSKA (reference sequence). There are 13 residues in the CDR3. Trimming cost V 4 bases and J 2 bases; bases outside gene matches: 3. The CDR3 reads CSAISGSPYEQYF. The CDR3 DNA reads TGCAGTGCTATTAGCGGGAGTCCCTACGAGCAGTACTTC.

In its sample, this clonotype was seen many times. This chain links TRBV28 with TRBJ2-3, with D perhaps matching TRBD2 (5 bases). CDR1 is MDHEN, CDR2 SYDVKM, per germline. This CDR3 spans 13 amino acids. CDR3 in amino acids: CATRKTSTDTQYF. As DNA, the CDR3 is TGTGCTACTAGGAAGACTAGCACAGATACGCAGTATTTT.

This clonotype was observed a few times. The chain is built from TRBV4-3 and TRBJ2-7; tentatively, D is TRBD1 (5 bases). Germline CDR1 LGHNA, CDR2 YSLEER. The CDR3 sequence is 14 residues long. V shed 2 bases and J shed 4 bases, with 12 bases lying between them. For the CDR3, the DNA is TGCGCCAGCAGCCAAACTTTCAAGGGGTACGAGCAGTACTTC. This codes for CASSQTFKGYEQYF.

The chain employs TRBV5-6 and TRBJ1-2, with D perhaps TRBD1 (5 bases). CDR3 length: 14 amino acids. CDR1 is SGHDT, CDR2 YYEEEE, per germline. The V and J ends lost 0 bases and 6 bases respectively, with 12 bases between them. The CDR3 DNA reads TGTGCCAGCAGCTTGGCCATAGGGGATCATGGCTACACCTTC. Its translation is CASSLAIGDHGYTF.

This clonotype has a count of ten or more. The chain is built from TRBV28 and TRBJ1-3; 9 bases map to TRBD1. The germline gives CDR1 MDHEN, CDR2 SYDVKM. J was trimmed by 4 bases and V by 5 bases; bases with no gene match: 6. The CDR3 sequence is 15 residues long. The CDR3 DNA is TGTGCCAGCAGTCAGGACAGGGGCATCGGAAACACCATATATTTT. Protein sequence: CASSQDRGIGNTIYF.

This clonotype has a count of ten or more. The V call is TRBV9, the J call TRBJ2-7; possible D gene TRBD2, 5 bases. This CDR3 spans 13 amino acids. V was cut by 3 bases and J by 3 bases, with 10 bases left in between. CDR1 is SGDLS and CDR2 is YYNGEE in the germline V gene. This CDR3 is CASSEGLNYEQYF. CDR3 DNA: TGTGCCAGCAGCGAAGGACTTAACTACGAGCAGTACTTC.

This chain links TRBV12-5 with TRBJ2-1; TRBD2 aligns across 9 bases. With 0 bases clipped from V and 6 bases from J, the junction kept 24 bases outside the gene matches. The CDR3 consists of 22 residues. The germline V gene has CDR1 LGHNT and CDR2 FRNRAP. For the CDR3, the DNA is TGTGCTAGTGGTTTGGTTTTAGCGGGAGAAAGAGTTAGTATTGGAGTAAGCAATGAGCAGTTCTTC. This codes for CASGLVLAGERVSIGVSNEQFF.

Many counts were recorded for this clonotype. J is TRBJ1-2 and V is TRBV3-1; 7 nucleotides align to TRBD1. Germline loops: CDR1 LGHDT, CDR2 YNNKEL (reference sequence). The CDR3 is 15 residues long. J was trimmed by 6 bases and V by 4 bases; bases with no gene match: 11. The CDR3 DNA follows: TGTGCCAGCAGCCGGGATTTAGGGGGACAGAATGGCTACACCTTC. Amino acids: CASSRDLGGQNGYTF.

This clonotype was seen ten or more times. The chain links TRBV12-3 or TRBV12-4 to TRBJ2-5; D might be TRBD1 (6 bases). V was pared by 7 bases and J by 1 base, with 10 bases between. The CDR3 extends over 13 amino acids. The DNA of the CDR3 is TGTGCCAGCACCTGGGACACCCAAGAGACCCAGTACTTC. Protein: CASTWDTQETQYF.

The chain joins TRBV3-1 to TRBJ1-1, with 9 bases lining up with TRBD1. CDR3 size: 15 residues. V shed 1 base and J 0 bases; nucleotides not matched to a gene: 0. Germline values: CDR1 LGHDT, CDR2 YNNKEL (reference sequence). The CDR3 spells CASSQGTGVNTEAFF. The CDR3 bases are TGTGCCAGCAGCCAAGGGACAGGGGTGAACACTGAAGCTTTCTTT.

In its sample, this clonotype was seen many times. The chain uses TRBV19 and TRBJ1-1, with D unclear. Germline values: CDR1 LNHDA, CDR2 SQIVND (reference sequence). This CDR3 spans 13 amino acids. V lost 3 bases, J lost 4 bases, and 9 bases lay in between. The CDR3 DNA follows: TGTGCCAGTAGTATCGGAGGGAGCACTGAAGCTTTCTTT. It encodes CASSIGGSTEAFF.

This clonotype was detected ten times or more. The chain combines TRBV29-1 with TRBJ1-2; D may be TRBD1 (5 bases). V lost 3 bases, J lost 6 bases, and 20 bases lay in between. Germline CDR1 and CDR2: SQVTM and ANQGSEA. The length of the CDR3 is 15 residues. The CDR3 coding sequence is TGCAGCGTTGATATTCTCTGGCAGGGTAGCCATGGCTACACCTTC. The encoded protein is CSVDILWQGSHGYTF.

This clonotype was observed many times. V and J are TRBV25-1 and TRBJ2-7; 8 bases line up with TRBD2. Unmatched junction bases numbered 6, after V lost 6 bases and J lost 2 bases. This CDR3 has 14 residues. The germline V gene encodes CDR1 MGHDK and CDR2 SYGVNS. The DNA for the CDR3 is TGTGCCAGCAGGAGGAGCGGGGGAACCTACGAGCAGTACTTC. As protein: CASRRSGGTYEQYF.

This clonotype was seen ten or more times. This sequence joins TRBV12-3 or TRBV12-4 and TRBJ2-5; TRBD1 agrees at 12 bases. J was trimmed by 5 bases and V by 6 bases; bases with no gene match: 19. This CDR3 is 19 amino acids long. CDR3 in amino acids: CASSSREPGQGAGWETQYF. The DNA for the CDR3 is TGTGCCAGCAGCTCAAGGGAGCCGGGACAGGGGGCGGGTTGGGAGACCCAGTACTTC.

This clonotype has a count of ten or more. The rearrangement uses TRBV28 and TRBJ2-7; 9 bases are a match to TRBD2. Germline CDR1 reads MDHEN; CDR2 reads SYDVKM. The CDR3 extends over 15 amino acids. With V trimmed by 5 bases and J by 1 base, 6 bases remained unmatched. The CDR3 DNA reads TGTGCCAGCAGTCCCAGCGGGAGGCCTTCCTACGAGCAGTACTTC. Residues: CASSPSGRPSYEQYF.